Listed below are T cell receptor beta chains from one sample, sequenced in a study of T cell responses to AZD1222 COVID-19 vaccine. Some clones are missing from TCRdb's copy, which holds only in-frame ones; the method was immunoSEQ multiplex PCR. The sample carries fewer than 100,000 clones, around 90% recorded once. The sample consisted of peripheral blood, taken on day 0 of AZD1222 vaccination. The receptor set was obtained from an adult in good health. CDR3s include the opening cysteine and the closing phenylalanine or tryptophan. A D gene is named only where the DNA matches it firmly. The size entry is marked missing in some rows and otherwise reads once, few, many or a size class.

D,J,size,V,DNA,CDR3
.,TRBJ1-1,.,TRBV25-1,TGTGCCAGCAGTAGGGGTCGACAGCTGAACACTGAAGCTTTCTTT,CASSRGRQLNTEAFF
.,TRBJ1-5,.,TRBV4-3,TGCGCCAGCAGCCAAGATTTCGTACATAGCAATCAGCCCCAGCATTTT,CASSQDFVHSNQPQHF
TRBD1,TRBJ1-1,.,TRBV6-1,TGTGCCAGCAGTGAGGAGGGGGCCGCTGAAGCTTTCTTT,CASSEEGAAEAFF
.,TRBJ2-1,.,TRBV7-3,TGTGCCAGCAGCTTAAACAGGAATGAGCAGTTCTTC,CASSLNRNEQFF
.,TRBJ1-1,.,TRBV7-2,TGTGCCAGCAGCTTCCGGATGGGCGGCACTGAAGCTTTCTTT,CASSFRMGGTEAFF
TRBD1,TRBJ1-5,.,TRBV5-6,TGTGCCAGCAGCCGCGGACAGGGGAATCAGCCCCAGCATTTT,CASSRGQGNQPQHF
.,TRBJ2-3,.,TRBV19,TGTGCCAGCTCAACAGGATTAGGGGGGGAAGGGACAGATACGCAGTATTTT,CASSTGLGGEGTDTQYF
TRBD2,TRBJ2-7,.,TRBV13,TGTGCCAGCAGCTTGTTCCCCCAAAAGGCTAGCGGGGGTTACGAGCAGTACTTC,CASSLFPQKASGGYEQYF
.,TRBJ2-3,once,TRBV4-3,TGCGCCAGCAGCTCAGACGTGGGGGGCCTCACAGATACGCAGTATTTT,CASSSDVGGLTDTQYF
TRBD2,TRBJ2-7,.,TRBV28,TGTGCCAGCAGTTTCACGGGGGGGAGCTCCTACGAGCAGTACTTC,CASSFTGGSSYEQYF
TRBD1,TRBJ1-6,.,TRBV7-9,TGTGCCAGCAGCCAACGACAGGGGATGGCACCCCTCCACTTT,CASSQRQGMAPLHF
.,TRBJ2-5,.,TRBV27,TGTGCCAGCAGTTCCGCATGGGGCCGGGGGACCCAGTACTTC,CASSSAWGRGTQYF
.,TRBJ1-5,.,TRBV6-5,TGTGCCAGCAGTTCGAAGGTCACAGCGGATCAGCCCCAGCATTTT,CASSSKVTADQPQHF
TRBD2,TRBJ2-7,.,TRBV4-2,TGTGCCAGCAGCCCGGGACTAGCCGGAAGGGTGGCCTACGAGCAGTACTTC,CASSPGLAGRVAYEQYF
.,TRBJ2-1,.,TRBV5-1,TGCGCCAGCAGCTTTGACCGGGAGCAGTTCTTC,CASSFDREQFF
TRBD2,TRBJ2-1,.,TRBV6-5,TGTGCCAGCACCCGAGCGGGAGGATACAATGAGCAGTTCTTC,CASTRAGGYNEQFF
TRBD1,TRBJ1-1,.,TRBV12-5,TGTGCTAGTGGTTTGGTCCGACAGGGAAGGTTGGATGAAGCTTTCTTT,CASGLVRQGRLDEAFF
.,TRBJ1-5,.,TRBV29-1,TGCAGCGTTGAAGCCCCCAGGGGTAGCAATCAGCCCCAGCATTTT,CSVEAPRGSNQPQHF
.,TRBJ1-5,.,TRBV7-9,TGTGCCAGCAGCTCCTCGCAGGGCGGTCAGCCCCAGCATTTT,CASSSSQGGQPQHF
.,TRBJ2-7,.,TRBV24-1,TGTGCCACCAGTGAGGGCAGGGGAAGGGGCGAGCAGTACTTC,CATSEGRGRGEQYF
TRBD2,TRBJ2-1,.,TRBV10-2,TGCGCCAGCAGTGATATCGGGACTAGCGGGGCCTACAATGAGCAGTTCTTC,CASSDIGTSGAYNEQFF
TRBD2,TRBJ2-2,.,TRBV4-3,TGCGCCAGCAGCCAATTTTCGAAGGCGGGAGTCACCGGGGAGCTGTTTTTT,CASSQFSKAGVTGELFF
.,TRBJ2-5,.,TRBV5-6,TGTGCCAGCAGCTTTCCCGACGGTGCGGGCGAGACCCAGTACTTC,CASSFPDGAGETQYF
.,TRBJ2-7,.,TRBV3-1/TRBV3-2,TGTGCCAGCAGCCAAGGTTCCTACGAGCAGTACTTC,CASSQGSYEQYF
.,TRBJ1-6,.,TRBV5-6,TGTGCCAGCAGCTTGGGACAGCCCAATTCACCCCTCCACTTT,CASSLGQPNSPLHF
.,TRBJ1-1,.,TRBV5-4,TGTGCCAGCAGCTTTATGTTTCGGAACACTGAAGCTTTCTTT,CASSFMFRNTEAFF
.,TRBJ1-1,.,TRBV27,.,CASSLGMGNTEAFF
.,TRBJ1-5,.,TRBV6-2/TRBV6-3,TGTGCCAGCAGCCCTACACAGGGATTTAGCAATCAGCCCCAGCATTTT,CASSPTQGFSNQPQHF
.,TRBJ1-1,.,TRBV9,TGTGCCAGCAGCGGCAGCTTGAGGGGCGTGAACACTGAAGCTTTCTTT,CASSGSLRGVNTEAFF
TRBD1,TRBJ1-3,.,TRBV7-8,TGTGCCAGCAGCATACTACAGGGGGCGGGAAACACCATATATTTT,CASSILQGAGNTIYF
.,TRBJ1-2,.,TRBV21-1,TGTGCCAGCAGCGCGGGAGGCTACACCTTC,CASSAGGYTF
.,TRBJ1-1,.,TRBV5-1,TGCGCCAGCAGCTTGGAGGGCATGGGTGAAGCTTTCTTT,CASSLEGMGEAFF
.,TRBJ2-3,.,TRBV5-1,TGCGCCAGCAGCTCAAGGAGGGGTAGCACAGATACGCAGTATTTT,CASSSRRGSTDTQYF
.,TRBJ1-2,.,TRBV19,TGTGCCAGTAGTACAGGAGCAGCTAACTATGGCTACACCTTC,CASSTGAANYGYTF
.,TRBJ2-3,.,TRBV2,TGTGCCAGCAGTGACGGAGGGGGCGACACAGATACGCAGTATTTT,CASSDGGGDTDTQYF
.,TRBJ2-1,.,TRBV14,TGTGCCAGCAGTCTTCCCGGGACACCTGCCTACAATGAGCAGTTCTTC,CASSLPGTPAYNEQFF
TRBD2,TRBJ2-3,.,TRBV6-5,TGTGCCAGCTCCTCTAGCGGGAGGGCGACAGATACGCAGTATTTT,CASSSSGRATDTQYF